The clone carrying this TCR beta chain has just one count. Its antigen is still unknown. CDR3 length: 12 amino acids. Trimming took off 7 bases at V and 1 base at J, with 10 bases between the two ends. In germline, CDR1 is SQVTM, CDR2 ANQGSEA. This specimen belongs to a study of cytomegalovirus exposure and HLA in healthy donors. Study context: There were 85 million or so unique TCRs (from HLA-typed donors) in an early data release. General study points: In a later analysis, V- and J-gene trimming of beta chains associated with a DCLRE1C missense variant, replicated independently. Segments of the TCR beta V type were, in most cases, productive about 90% or about 30% of the time in an earlier analysis.

This PCR relied on a set of 60 Vbeta primers and 13 Jbeta primers. Original methodology: Some 10 million of the roughly 80 million unique TCR beta chains counted in a later analysis were shared. Produced via immunoSEQ multiplex PCR; TCRdb's table is partial and in-frame only. V and J calls and clone size are as listed in that table; D and trimming were resolved from the DNA. Here the sample spans 70,000 or so clones, 75% to 90% being singletons. This chain links TRBV29-1 with TRBJ1-1, with D unresolved. The sample was PBMCs. This receptor was taken from a woman in her thirties in good health and CMV-seropositive. CDR3 region: CSAAGGNTEAFF. The CDR3 DNA is TGCAGCGCCGCGGGAGGGAACACTGAAGCTTTCTTT.